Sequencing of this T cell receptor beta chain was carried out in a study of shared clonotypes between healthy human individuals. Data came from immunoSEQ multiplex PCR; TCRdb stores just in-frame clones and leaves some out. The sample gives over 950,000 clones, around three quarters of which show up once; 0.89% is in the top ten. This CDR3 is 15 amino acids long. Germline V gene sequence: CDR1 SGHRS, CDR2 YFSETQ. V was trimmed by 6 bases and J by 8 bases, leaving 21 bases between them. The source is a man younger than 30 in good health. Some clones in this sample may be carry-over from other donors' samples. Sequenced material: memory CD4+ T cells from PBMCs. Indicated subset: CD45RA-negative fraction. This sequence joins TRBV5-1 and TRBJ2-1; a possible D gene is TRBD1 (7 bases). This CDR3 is CASTLLPTGEDEQFF. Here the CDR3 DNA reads TGCGCCAGCACCTTACTCCCTACAGGGGAGGATGAGCAGTTCTTC. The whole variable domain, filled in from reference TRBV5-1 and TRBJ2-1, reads KAGVTQTPRYLIKTRGQQVTLSCSPISGHRSVSWYQQTPGQGLQFLFEYFSETQRNKGNFPGRFSGRQFSNSRSEMNVSTLELGDSALYLCASTLLPTGEDEQFFGPGTRLTVL.